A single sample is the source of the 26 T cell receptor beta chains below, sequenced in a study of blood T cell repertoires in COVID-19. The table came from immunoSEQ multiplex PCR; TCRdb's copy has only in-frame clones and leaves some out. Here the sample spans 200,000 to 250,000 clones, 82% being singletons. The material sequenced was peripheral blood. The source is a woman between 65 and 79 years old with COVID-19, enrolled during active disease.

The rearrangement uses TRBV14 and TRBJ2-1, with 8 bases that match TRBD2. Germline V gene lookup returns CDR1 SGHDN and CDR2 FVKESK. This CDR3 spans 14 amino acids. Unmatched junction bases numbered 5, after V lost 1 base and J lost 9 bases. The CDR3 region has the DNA TGTGCCAGCAGCCAAGGAAGCGGGAGAGCTGAGCAGTTCTTC. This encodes CASSQGSGRAEQFF.

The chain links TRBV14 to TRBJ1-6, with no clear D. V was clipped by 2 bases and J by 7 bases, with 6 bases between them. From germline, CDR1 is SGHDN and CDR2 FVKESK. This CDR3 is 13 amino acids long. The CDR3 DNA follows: TGTGCCAGCAGCCAAAACTGGAATTCACCCCTCCACTTT. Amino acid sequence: CASSQNWNSPLHF.

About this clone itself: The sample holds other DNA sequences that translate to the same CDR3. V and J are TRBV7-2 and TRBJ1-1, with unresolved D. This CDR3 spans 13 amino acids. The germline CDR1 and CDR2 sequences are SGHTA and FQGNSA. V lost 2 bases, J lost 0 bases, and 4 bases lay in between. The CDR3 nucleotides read TGTGCCAGCAGCTTACGGTTGAACACTGAAGCTTTCTTT. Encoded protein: CASSLRLNTEAFF.

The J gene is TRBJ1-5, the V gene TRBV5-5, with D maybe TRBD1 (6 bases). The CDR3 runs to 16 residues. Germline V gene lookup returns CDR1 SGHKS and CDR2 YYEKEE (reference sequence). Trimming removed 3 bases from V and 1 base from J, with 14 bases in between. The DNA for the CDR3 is TGTGCCAGCAGCTCACAGGGTGTGGGGAGCAATCAGCCCCAGCATTTT. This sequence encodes CASSSQGVGSNQPQHF. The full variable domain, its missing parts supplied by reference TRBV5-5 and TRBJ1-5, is DAGVTQSPTHLIKTRGQQVTLRCSPISGHKSVSWYQQVLGQGPQFIFQYYEKEERGRGNFPDRFSARQFPNYSSELNVNALLLGDSALYLCASSSQGVGSNQPQHFGDGTRLSIL.

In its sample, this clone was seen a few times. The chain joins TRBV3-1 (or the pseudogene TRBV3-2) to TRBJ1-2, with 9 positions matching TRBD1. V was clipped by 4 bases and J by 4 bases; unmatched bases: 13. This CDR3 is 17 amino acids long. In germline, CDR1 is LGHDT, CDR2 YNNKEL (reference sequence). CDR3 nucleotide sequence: TGTGCCAGCAGCCCAACTGAGGGACAGGGACACTTCTATGGCTACACCTTC. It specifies CASSPTEGQGHFYGYTF.

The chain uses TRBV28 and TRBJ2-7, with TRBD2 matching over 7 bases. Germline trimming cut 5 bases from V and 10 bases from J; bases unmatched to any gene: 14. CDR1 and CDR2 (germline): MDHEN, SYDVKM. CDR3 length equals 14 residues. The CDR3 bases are TGTGCCAGCAGTCCCGGGACTATACTTGGGCCACAGTACTTC. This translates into CASSPGTILGPQYF.

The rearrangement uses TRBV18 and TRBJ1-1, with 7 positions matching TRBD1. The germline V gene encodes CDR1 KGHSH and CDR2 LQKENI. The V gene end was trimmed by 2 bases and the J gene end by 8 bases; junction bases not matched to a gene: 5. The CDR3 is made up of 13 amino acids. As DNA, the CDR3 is TGTGCCAGCTCACCAAACGCAGGGGGGGAAGCTTTCTTT. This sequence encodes CASSPNAGGEAFF.

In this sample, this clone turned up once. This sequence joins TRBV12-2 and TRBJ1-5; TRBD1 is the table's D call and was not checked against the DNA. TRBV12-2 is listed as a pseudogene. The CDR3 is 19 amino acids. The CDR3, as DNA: TGTGCAAGTCGCTTAGGCGGTAGGGACAGGGGGAGGGTAAATCAGCCCCAGCATTTT. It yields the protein CASRLGGRDRGRVNQPQHF.

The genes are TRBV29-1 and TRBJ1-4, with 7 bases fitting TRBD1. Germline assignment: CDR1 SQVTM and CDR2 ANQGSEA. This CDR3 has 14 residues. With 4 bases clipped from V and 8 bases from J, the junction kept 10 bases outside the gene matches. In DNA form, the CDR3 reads TGCAGCGTTGCCACAGGGGTGGTTGGGGAAAAACTGTTTTTT. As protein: CSVATGVVGEKLFF.

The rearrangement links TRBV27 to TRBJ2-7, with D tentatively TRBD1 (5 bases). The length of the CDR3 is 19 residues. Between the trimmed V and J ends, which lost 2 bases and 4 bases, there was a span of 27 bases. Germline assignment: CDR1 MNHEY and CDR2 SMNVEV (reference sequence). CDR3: CASSLRGSVGLVPFYEQYF. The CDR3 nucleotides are TGTGCCAGCAGTTTAAGGGGTTCGGTCGGGTTGGTCCCTTTTTACGAGCAGTACTTC.

The CDR3 loop is CASSFISSGLGRGETQYF. CDR3 DNA: TGTGCCAGCAGCTTCATCTCTTCGGGCCTCGGGAGAGGAGAGACCCAGTACTTC. This sequence joins TRBV3-1 (or the pseudogene TRBV3-2) and TRBJ2-5; D may be TRBD2 (6 bases). Trimming left V 5 bases short and J 4 bases short, with 26 bases between. The V gene's germline CDR1 is LGHDT and CDR2 YNNKEL (reference sequence). The CDR3 is made up of 18 amino acids.

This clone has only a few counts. CDR3 in DNA: TGTGCCACCAGCAGAGGGGGAGGCAGCTACATCTCTGAAGCTTTCTTT. Translated: CATSRGGGSYISEAFF. The gene calls are TRBV15 and TRBJ1-1; D gene uncertain. The CDR3 has 16 amino acids. Germline values: CDR1 LNHNV, CDR2 YYDKDF (reference sequence). The V end was cut by 1 base, the J end by 6 bases, with 18 bases between.

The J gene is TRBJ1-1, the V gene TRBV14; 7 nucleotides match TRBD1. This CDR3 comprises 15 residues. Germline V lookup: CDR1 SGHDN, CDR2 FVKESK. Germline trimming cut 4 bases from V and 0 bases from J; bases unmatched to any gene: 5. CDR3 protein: CASSRPGQLNTEAFF. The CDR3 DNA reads TGTGCCAGCAGCCGCCCGGGACAGCTGAACACTGAAGCTTTCTTT.

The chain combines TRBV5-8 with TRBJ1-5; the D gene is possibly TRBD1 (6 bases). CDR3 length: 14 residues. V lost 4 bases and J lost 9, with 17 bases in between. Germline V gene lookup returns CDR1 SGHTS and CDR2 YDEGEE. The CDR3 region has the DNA TGTGCCAGCAGCCACCGGGACAACTCTGCGCCCCAGCATTTT. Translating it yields CASSHRDNSAPQHF.

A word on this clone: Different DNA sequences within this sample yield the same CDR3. The CDR3 DNA sequence: TGTGCCAGCAGCTTATTAGTGGAGATGAACACTGAAGCTTTCTTT. It translates to CASSLLVEMNTEAFF. The chain links TRBV7-6 to TRBJ1-1; no clear D. This CDR3 spans 15 amino acids. V was clipped by 2 bases and J by 0 bases, with 10 bases between them. Germline CDR1 and CDR2: SGHVS and FNYEAQ.

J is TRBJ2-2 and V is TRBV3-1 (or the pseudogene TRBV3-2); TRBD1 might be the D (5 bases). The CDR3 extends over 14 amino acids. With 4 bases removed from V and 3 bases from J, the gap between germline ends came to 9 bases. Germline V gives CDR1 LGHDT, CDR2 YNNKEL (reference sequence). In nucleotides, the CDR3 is TGTGCCAGCAGCCCTCTCAGGGACACCGGGGAGCTGTTTTTT. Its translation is CASSPLRDTGELFF.

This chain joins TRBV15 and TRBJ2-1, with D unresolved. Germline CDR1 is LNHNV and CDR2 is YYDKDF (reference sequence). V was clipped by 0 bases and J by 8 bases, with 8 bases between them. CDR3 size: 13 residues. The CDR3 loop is CATSRDNPHEQFF. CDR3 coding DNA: TGTGCCACCAGCAGAGATAATCCCCATGAGCAGTTCTTC.

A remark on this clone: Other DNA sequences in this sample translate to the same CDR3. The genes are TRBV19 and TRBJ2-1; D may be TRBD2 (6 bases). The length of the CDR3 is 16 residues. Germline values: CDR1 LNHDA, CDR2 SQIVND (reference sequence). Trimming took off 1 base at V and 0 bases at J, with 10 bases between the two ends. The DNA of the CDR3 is TGTGCCAGTAGTATAGCTTCCGGGAGCTCCTACAATGAGCAGTTCTTC. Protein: CASSIASGSSYNEQFF.

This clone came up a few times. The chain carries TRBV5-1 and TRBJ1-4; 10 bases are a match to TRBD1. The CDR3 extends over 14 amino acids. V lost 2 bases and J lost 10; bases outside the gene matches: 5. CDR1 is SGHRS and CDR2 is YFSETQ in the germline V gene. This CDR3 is CASSLPTGGGKLFF. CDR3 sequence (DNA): TGCGCCAGCAGCTTACCGACAGGGGGCGGAAAACTGTTTTTT. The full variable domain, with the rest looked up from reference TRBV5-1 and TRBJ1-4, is KAGVTQTPRYLIKTRGQQVTLSCSPISGHRSVSWYQQTPGQGLQFLFEYFSETQRNKGNFPGRFSGRQFSNSRSEMNVSTLELGDSALYLCASSLPTGGGKLFFGSGTQLSVL.

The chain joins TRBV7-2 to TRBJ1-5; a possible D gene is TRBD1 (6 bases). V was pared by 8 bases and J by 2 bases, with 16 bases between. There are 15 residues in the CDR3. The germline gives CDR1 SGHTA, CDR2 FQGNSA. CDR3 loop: CASAYSPGGNQPQHF. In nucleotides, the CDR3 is TGTGCCAGCGCATACTCTCCAGGGGGCAATCAGCCCCAGCATTTT.

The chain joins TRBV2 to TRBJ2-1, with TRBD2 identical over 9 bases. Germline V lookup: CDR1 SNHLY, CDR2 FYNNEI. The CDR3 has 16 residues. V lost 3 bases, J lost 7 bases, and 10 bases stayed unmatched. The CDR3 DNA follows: TGTGCCAGCAGTGATGAGGGCGGGAGGGTTAGGAATGAGCAGTTCTTC. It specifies CASSDEGGRVRNEQFF. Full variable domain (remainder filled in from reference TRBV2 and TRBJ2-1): EPEVTQTPSHQVTQMGQEVILRCVPISNHLYFYWYRQILGQKVEFLVSFYNNEISEKSEIFDDQFSVERPDGSNFTLKIRSTKLEDSAMYFCASSDEGGRVRNEQFFGPGTRLTVL.

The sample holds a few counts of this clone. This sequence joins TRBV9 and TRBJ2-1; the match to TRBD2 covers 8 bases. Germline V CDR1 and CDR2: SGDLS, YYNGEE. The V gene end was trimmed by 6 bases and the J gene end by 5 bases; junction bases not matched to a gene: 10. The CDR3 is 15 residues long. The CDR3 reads CASTLGAGADNEQFF. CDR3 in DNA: TGTGCCAGCACCCTGGGAGCGGGAGCGGACAATGAGCAGTTCTTC. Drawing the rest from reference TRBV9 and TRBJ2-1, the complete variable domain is DSGVTQTPKHLITATGQRVTLRCSPRSGDLSVYWYQQSLDQGLQFLIQYYNGEERAKGNILERFSAQQFPDLHSELNLSSLELGDSALYFCASTLGAGADNEQFFGPGTRLTVL.

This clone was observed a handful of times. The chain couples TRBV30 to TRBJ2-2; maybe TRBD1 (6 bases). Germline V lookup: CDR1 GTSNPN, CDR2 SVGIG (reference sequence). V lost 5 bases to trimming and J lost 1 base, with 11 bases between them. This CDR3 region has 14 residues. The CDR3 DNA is TGTGCCTGGGATTTACAGGGGAACACCGGGGAGCTGTTTTTT. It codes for CAWDLQGNTGELFF. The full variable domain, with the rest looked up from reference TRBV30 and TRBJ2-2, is SQTIHQWPATLVQPVGSPLSLECTVEGTSNPNLYWYRQAAGRGLQLLFYSVGIGQISSEVPQNLSASRPQDRQFILSSKKLLLSDSGFYLCAWDLQGNTGELFFGEGSRLTVL.

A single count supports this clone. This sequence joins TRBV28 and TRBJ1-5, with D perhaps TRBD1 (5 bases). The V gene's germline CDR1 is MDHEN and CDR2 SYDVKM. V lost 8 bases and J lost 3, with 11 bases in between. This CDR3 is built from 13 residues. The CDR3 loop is CASHDSLNQPQHF. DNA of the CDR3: TGTGCCAGCCATGACAGCCTCAATCAGCCCCAGCATTTT.

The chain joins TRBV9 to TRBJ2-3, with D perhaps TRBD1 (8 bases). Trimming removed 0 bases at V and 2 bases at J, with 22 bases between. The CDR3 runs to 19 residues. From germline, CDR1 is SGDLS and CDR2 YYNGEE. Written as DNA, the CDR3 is TGTGCCAGCAGCGTAGGAAGCGGGGAGGACAGGGAGGTCACAGATACGCAGTATTTT. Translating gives CASSVGSGEDREVTDTQYF.

CDR3 in DNA: TGTGCCAGTAGTGCAGGCCGACAGGGGAGGGACACTGAAGCTTTCTTT. It translates to CASSAGRQGRDTEAFF. The gene calls are TRBV19 and TRBJ1-1; the match to TRBD1 covers 8 bases. The CDR3 totals 16 residues. In germline, CDR1 is LNHDA, CDR2 SQIVND (reference sequence). V gave up 5 bases and J gave up 3 bases; unmatched junction bases: 11.